Below are 25 T cell receptor beta chains sequenced from a single sample in a study of blood T cell repertoires in COVID-19. The method was immunoSEQ multiplex PCR; TCRdb's version includes in-frame clones alone and lacks a portion of them. The table includes 250,000 to 350,000 clones, around 85% detected once. The sequencing input was peripheral blood. The source of these receptors is a human donor with COVID-19, enrolled during active disease. The donor label of this sample is uncertain.

CDR3 sequence reads: CASSLVLAGAREQYF. In nucleotides, the CDR3 is TGTGCCAGCAGCTTAGTACTAGCGGGAGCCCGCGAGCAGTACTTC. V usage is TRBV7-9 and J usage is TRBJ2-7; TRBD2 aligns across 11 bases. The CDR3 is 15 amino acids. Germline CDR1 and CDR2: SEHNR and FQNEAQ (reference sequence). The trim removed 1 base at V and 6 bases at J, leaving 5 bases unmatched.

V is TRBV10-2 and J is TRBJ2-1; no clear D. Germline CDR1 WSHSY, CDR2 SAAADI. This CDR3 region has 13 residues. Between the trimmed V and J ends, which lost 4 bases and 4 bases, there was a span of 8 bases. CDR3 sequence (DNA): TGCGCCAGCAGTGGGCCAGGTTACAATGAGCAGTTCTTC. Amino acid sequence: CASSGPGYNEQFF.

CDR3 region: CASSQGLAGGSTFPDTQYF. The CDR3 DNA follows: TGTGCCAGCAGCCAAGGACTAGCGGGAGGCTCCACCTTCCCAGATACGCAGTATTTT. This rearrangement joins TRBV3-1 (or the pseudogene TRBV3-2) to TRBJ2-3; 13 nucleotides align to TRBD2. The CDR3 is made up of 19 amino acids. Germline CDR1 is LGHDT and CDR2 is YNNKEL (reference sequence). V was clipped by 1 base and J by 4 bases; unmatched bases: 11.

This clone was observed a single time. The rearrangement joins TRBV2 to TRBJ1-2; 10 bases match TRBD1. Per the germline V gene, CDR1 is SNHLY and CDR2 is FYNNEI. The CDR3 is made up of 15 amino acids. J gave up 5 bases and V 6 bases, and 9 bases lay outside the gene matches. The CDR3 is CASRAGQGPYYGYTF. For the CDR3, the DNA is TGTGCCAGCAGGGCGGGACAGGGGCCTTATTATGGCTACACCTTC.

DNA of the CDR3: TGCGCCAGCAGCACGGGACAGGGTAGCAATCAGCCCCAGCATTTT. Translated: CASSTGQGSNQPQHF. V gene TRBV5-1 combines with J gene TRBJ1-5, with 9 bases aligning to TRBD1. The CDR3 runs to 15 residues. Trimming cost V 4 bases and J 0 bases; bases outside gene matches: 2. Germline loops: CDR1 SGHRS, CDR2 YFSETQ. Filled out from reference TRBV5-1 and TRBJ1-5, the complete variable domain reads KAGVTQTPRYLIKTRGQQVTLSCSPISGHRSVSWYQQTPGQGLQFLFEYFSETQRNKGNFPGRFSGRQFSNSRSEMNVSTLELGDSALYLCASSTGQGSNQPQHFGDGTRLSIL.

The rearrangement joins TRBV2 to TRBJ1-1; 11 bases map to TRBD1. The germline CDR1 and CDR2 sequences are SNHLY and FYNNEI. V dropped 4 bases and J dropped 3; count of bases not matched to a gene: 28. This CDR3 region has 23 residues. DNA of the CDR3: TGTGCCAGCAGTGTCGGTATTTTTCGTGTCGGAGGGACAGGGGGAAATATAGACACTGAAGCTTTCTTT. This sequence encodes CASSVGIFRVGGTGGNIDTEAFF.

The rearrangement links TRBV4-1 to TRBJ2-2, with 11 bases identical to TRBD2. V shed 0 bases and J 5 bases; nucleotides not matched to a gene: 17. Germline values: CDR1 MGHRA, CDR2 YSYEKL. The CDR3 totals 21 residues. CDR3 amino acids: CASSQDSEVASGRTTTGELFF. The CDR3 region has the DNA TGCGCCAGCAGCCAAGATTCGGAAGTGGCTAGCGGGAGGACAACGACCGGGGAGCTGTTTTTT.

This clone occurred once. V gene TRBV28 combines with J gene TRBJ2-5; 7 nucleotides align to TRBD2. The V and J ends lost 6 bases and 1 base, in that order; junction bases with no gene match: 14. In germline, CDR1 is MDHEN, CDR2 SYDVKM. The CDR3 extends over 17 amino acids. The CDR3 is CASSLVGLAEIQETQYF. The CDR3 region has the DNA TGTGCCAGCAGCCTAGTTGGGCTAGCGGAAATCCAAGAGACCCAGTACTTC.

The table lists this clone with a few counts. J is TRBJ2-7 and V is TRBV27, with 8 bases lining up with TRBD2. Germline lookup yields CDR1 MNHEY and CDR2 SMNVEV (reference sequence). The CDR3 spans 14 residues. The ends lost 1 base at V and 2 bases at J; junction bases unmatched: 1. CDR3 region: CASSLLAGTYEQYF. The DNA for the CDR3 is TGTGCCAGCAGTTTATTAGCGGGAACCTACGAGCAGTACTTC.

The chain combines TRBV10-3 with TRBJ2-3, with TRBD2 matching over 10 bases. The CDR3 sequence is 15 residues long. Germline V gives CDR1 ENHRY, CDR2 SYGVKD. V trimming: 4 bases; J trimming: 3 bases; junction bases outside the gene matches: 4. CDR3 sequence reads: CAISGSGGGTDTQYF. Written as DNA, the CDR3 is TGTGCCATCAGTGGGAGCGGGGGGGGAACAGATACGCAGTATTTT.

V is TRBV29-1 and J is TRBJ2-5; 12 nucleotides agree with TRBD1. The CDR3 extends over 16 amino acids. V lost 1 base, J lost 4 bases, and 7 bases stayed unmatched. CDR1 and CDR2 (germline): SQVTM, ANQGSEA. CDR3 region: CSVEGGDRGLTETQYF. CDR3 sequence (DNA): TGCAGCGTTGAAGGCGGGGACAGGGGGCTGACAGAGACCCAGTACTTC.

The chain has TRBV7-2 and TRBJ2-7; TRBD1 matches at 9 bases. J lost 5 bases, V lost 1 base, and 6 bases had no gene match. The CDR3 loop spans 15 amino acids. Germline CDR1 SGHTA, CDR2 FQGNSA. This CDR3 reads CASSLVWTGAHEQYF. The CDR3 DNA follows: TGTGCCAGCAGCTTAGTGTGGACAGGGGCCCACGAGCAGTACTTC.

The rearrangement joins TRBV7-9 to TRBJ2-1, with 11 positions matching TRBD2. This CDR3 contains 16 residues. Germline V gives CDR1 SEHNR, CDR2 FQNEAQ (reference sequence). V was pared by 1 base and J by 8 bases, with 7 bases of the junction left unmatched. The CDR3 DNA reads TGTGCCAGCAGCTTAGTAATAGCGGGAGGGCCCGATGAGCAGTTCTTC. It codes for CASSLVIAGGPDEQFF. The whole variable domain, remainder taken from reference TRBV7-9 and TRBJ2-1, is DTGVSQNPRHKITKRGQNVTFRCDPISEHNRLYWYRQTLGQGPEFLTYFQNEAQLEKSRLLSDRFSAERPKGSFSTLEIQRTEQGDSAMYLCASSLVIAGGPDEQFFGPGTRLTVL.

This clone was seen only once. The chain has TRBV28 and TRBJ2-3, with 7 bases identical to TRBD1. Germline CDR1 MDHEN, CDR2 SYDVKM. The CDR3 loop spans 16 amino acids. J was trimmed by 4 bases and V by 4 bases; bases with no gene match: 11. CDR3 coding DNA: TGTGCCAGCAGTTCCACAGGGGAGAGGGCACCAGATACGCAGTATTTT. Translating it yields CASSSTGERAPDTQYF.

V is TRBV5-1 and J is TRBJ2-2, with TRBD2 matching over 8 bases. The CDR3 sequence is 16 residues long. V shed 1 base and J 0 bases; nucleotides not matched to a gene: 2. The germline V gene has CDR1 SGHRS and CDR2 YFSETQ. The CDR3 here is CASSLQLAANTGELFF. Written as DNA, the CDR3 is TGCGCCAGCAGCTTGCAACTAGCGGCGAACACCGGGGAGCTGTTTTTT. The full variable domain, completed using reference TRBV5-1 and TRBJ2-2, is KAGVTQTPRYLIKTRGQQVTLSCSPISGHRSVSWYQQTPGQGLQFLFEYFSETQRNKGNFPGRFSGRQFSNSRSEMNVSTLELGDSALYLCASSLQLAANTGELFFGEGSRLTVL.

V and J are TRBV5-1 and TRBJ2-7; the match to TRBD1 covers 7 bases. This CDR3 is built from 14 residues. The V gene's germline CDR1 is SGHRS and CDR2 YFSETQ. The trim removed 2 bases at V and 0 bases at J, leaving 2 bases unmatched. CDR3 bases: TGCGCCAGCAGCTTCGGGACAGCCTCCTACGAGCAGTACTTC. As protein: CASSFGTASYEQYF.

The chain has TRBV30 and TRBJ1-2; D might be TRBD1 (5 bases). The germline V and J ends were trimmed by 2 bases and 8 bases, with 18 bases remaining between them. Germline assignment: CDR1 GTSNPN and CDR2 SVGIG (reference sequence). The CDR3 is 14 residues long. The CDR3 DNA is TGTGCCTGGAGTAGGGAGGTCGGTGGGGGAGGCTACACCTTC. It yields the protein CAWSREVGGGGYTF.

V is TRBV5-4 and J is TRBJ2-1; D call uncertain. The CDR3 consists of 15 residues. Trimming pared 5 bases from V and 2 bases from J, leaving 14 bases between. Per the germline V gene, CDR1 is SGHNT and CDR2 is YYREEE (reference sequence). CDR3 DNA sequence: TGTGCCAGCAGGAGCGACTTTTTTGCCTACAATGAGCAGTTCTTC. This translates into CASRSDFFAYNEQFF.

The J gene is TRBJ1-2, the V gene TRBV28; TRBD1 is a possible D gene (6 bases). V was pared by 6 bases and J by 6 bases, with 20 bases between. CDR3 length: 15 amino acids. CDR1 is MDHEN and CDR2 is SYDVKM in the germline V gene. The chain's CDR3 is CASSRDGQWANGYTF. CDR3 coding DNA: TGTGCCAGCAGCCGAGATGGACAGTGGGCCAATGGCTACACCTTC.

This rearrangement joins TRBV7-9 to TRBJ2-5; D is uncertain. Looked up from germline, CDR1 is SEHNR and CDR2 is FQNEAQ (reference sequence). There are 17 residues in the CDR3. Between the trimmed V and J ends, which lost 5 bases and 1 base, there was a span of 20 bases. Written as DNA, the CDR3 is TGTGCCAGCAGCCGAAAAACCGACTCGCGGATCCAAGAGACCCAGTACTTC. Protein: CASSRKTDSRIQETQYF. Full variable domain (rest looked up from reference TRBV7-9 and TRBJ2-5): DTGVSQNPRHKITKRGQNVTFRCDPISEHNRLYWYRQTLGQGPEFLTYFQNEAQLEKSRLLSDRFSAERPKGSFSTLEIQRTEQGDSAMYLCASSRKTDSRIQETQYFGPGTRLLVL.

The V call is TRBV2, the J call TRBJ1-1, with 7 bases lining up with TRBD1. Germline V gene data show CDR1 as SNHLY and CDR2 as FYNNEI. The CDR3 runs to 13 residues. V lost 11 bases and J lost 4; bases outside the gene matches: 10. The CDR3 DNA reads TGTGCCGCCATAGACAGGGAAGGCACTGAAGCTTTCTTT. Its translation: CAAIDREGTEAFF.

The chain employs TRBV7-2 and TRBJ1-5; D is undetermined. The V gene's germline CDR1 is SGHTA and CDR2 FQGNSA. With 1 base removed from V and 5 bases from J, the gap between germline ends came to 12 bases. The CDR3 is made up of 15 amino acids. The CDR3 here is CASSLEGGGHQPQHF. CDR3 in DNA: TGTGCCAGCAGCTTAGAAGGTGGAGGGCATCAGCCCCAGCATTTT.

This chain connects TRBV30 to TRBJ2-7, with TRBD2 matching over 7 bases. The junction had 6 bases not matched to a gene; V was cut back by 2 bases and J by 2 bases. Germline values: CDR1 GTSNPN, CDR2 SVGIG (reference sequence). The CDR3 extends over 14 amino acids. CDR3 coding DNA: TGTGCCTGGAGTAAGGGCGGGAGCACCTACGAGCAGTACTTC. Its translation is CAWSKGGSTYEQYF.

The V gene is TRBV9, the J gene TRBJ2-3, with 9 positions matching TRBD1. The CDR3 has 15 residues. The germline V gene encodes CDR1 SGDLS and CDR2 YYNGEE. Germline trimming cut 0 bases from V and 4 bases from J; bases unmatched to any gene: 3. The CDR3 reads CASSVGDRDADTQYF. The CDR3 DNA reads TGTGCCAGCAGCGTAGGGGACAGGGACGCAGATACGCAGTATTTT.

The V gene is TRBV5-1, the J gene TRBJ2-3, with 8 bases that match TRBD2. The germline V gene has CDR1 SGHRS and CDR2 YFSETQ. Trimming at V came to 4 bases and at J to 0 bases, leaving 10 bases not matched to a gene. CDR3 length equals 17 residues. CDR3: CASSLNPTSASTDTQYF. CDR3 nucleotides: TGCGCCAGCAGCCTGAACCCGACTAGCGCAAGCACAGATACGCAGTATTTT.